This TCR beta chain was captured in a study of blood T cells in healthy people across ages. CDR1 and CDR2 (germline): SNHLY, FYNNEI. Trimming pared 10 bases from V and 0 bases from J, leaving 13 bases between. This CDR3 is built from 14 residues. It was with a sample-barcoded 5' primer and a J-beta primer mix that a second PCR of roughly 7 to 12 cycles was run. TCRdb called the 5' RACE reads again in MiXCR, with one record for every CDR3 protein. The sample yields 910,000 or so distinct CDR3 sequences, about 53% seen once. Total RNA extraction produced at least 5.5 micrograms (per sample) for the study.

This TCR derives from a woman aged 60 to 75 in good health. The sample consisted of blood. V usage is TRBV2 and J usage is TRBJ2-1; D perhaps matches TRBD1 (6 bases). The CDR3 protein is CATIRGVSYNEQFF. The DNA for the CDR3 is TGTGCCACCATCAGGGGAGTCTCCTACAATGAGCAGTTCTTC. The full variable domain, its missing parts supplied by reference TRBV2 and TRBJ2-1, is EPEVTQTPSHQVTQMGQEVILRCVPISNHLYFYWYRQILGQKVEFLVSFYNNEISEKSEIFDDQFSVERPDGSNFTLKIRSTKLEDSAMYFCATIRGVSYNEQFFGPGTRLTVL.